A selection of T cell receptor beta chains follows, all from one sample in a study of T cells in Graves' hyperthyroidism and ophthalmopathy. TCRdb itself ran the multiplex PCR reads through MiXCR, one entry per CDR3 protein. Among 650,000 to 800,000 distinct CDR3 sequences, 45% were seen once, and the ten largest hold under 8%. Sequencing was carried out using peripheral blood or thyroid tissue (not recorded which). All receptors derive from an adult man with Graves' disease, either hyperthyroidism or ophthalmopathy (not recorded which). CDR3s include the opening cysteine and the closing phenylalanine or tryptophan. The D gene is left open where the match is weak. Size values are once, few and many counts, or a class for expanded clones, and some rows have none.

clone size	J gene	V gene	D gene	CDR3 DNA	CDR3 protein
-	TRBJ2-7	TRBV20-1	TRBD2	TGCAGTGCTAGAGATCTCACTAGCGGGGTAGGCTACGAGCAGTACTTC	CSARDLTSGVGYEQYF
-	TRBJ1-5	TRBV10-3	-	TGTGCCATCAGGGAAGGGGCGTATCAGCCCCAGCATTTT	CAIREGAYQPQHF
many	TRBJ2-7	TRBV15	-	TGTGCCACCAGCAGAGATCTCCACCAGGGCGGCGAGCAGTACTTC	CATSRDLHQGGEQYF
few	TRBJ2-2	TRBV14	-	TGTGCCAGCAGCCAAGAAAGCCAGGGATTCACCGGGGAGCTGTTTTTT	CASSQESQGFTGELFF
once	TRBJ1-4	TRBV10-3	-	TGTGCCATCAGGGCGCCGGTGTTTTTT	CAIRAPVFF
few	TRBJ1-1	TRBV2	-	TGTGCCAGCAGTGAAGCAGGACAAATAGCTTTCTTT	CASSEAGQIAFF
-	TRBJ2-5	TRBV2	-	TGCGCCAGCAGGGGCGGGACGGGTGAGACCCAGTACTTC	CASRGGTGETQYF
-	TRBJ2-2	TRBV2	TRBD1	TGTGCCAGCAGTTCGGGACAGGGGGCACCCGGGGAGCTGTTTTTT	CASSSGQGAPGELFF
-	TRBJ1-2	TRBV7-9	TRBD1	TGTGCCAGCAGCCGAGACAGGGGGTCGGGGTATGGCTACACCTTC	CASSRDRGSGYGYTF
-	TRBJ1-5	TRBV7-8	-	TGTGCCAGCAGCTTGGTACCAGCCGGCAATCAGCCCCAGCATTTT	CASSLVPAGNQPQHF
-	TRBJ2-1	TRBV2	-	TGTGCCAGCAAGGTTGCGGACTGGACCAACAATGAGCAGTTCTTC	CASKVADWTNNEQFF
-	TRBJ1-1	TRBV7-2	TRBD1	TGTGCCAGTAGAATGGCCAGGGGGACTGAAGCTTTCTTT	CASRMARGTEAFF
few	TRBJ1-3	TRBV7-9	-	TGTGCCAGCAACCTTCAAGGGCTCCACTCTGGAAACACCATATATTTT	CASNLQGLHSGNTIYF
-	TRBJ2-5	TRBV9	-	TGTGCCAGCAGCTCGAGGTGGGCCTATGAAGAGACCCAGTACTTC	CASSSRWAYEETQYF
-	TRBJ1-5	TRBV19	TRBD1	TGTGCCAGTAGTATATCTACAGGGGGCGGCAATCAGCCCCAGCATTTT	CASSISTGGGNQPQHF
-	TRBJ1-5	TRBV15	-	TGTGCCACCAGCAGAGGGACTAGCGGGACCCAAGAGACCCAGCATTTT	CATSRGTSGTQETQHF
few	TRBJ1-2	TRBV10-3	-	TGTGCCAGCACAACAGGGAACTATGGCTACACCTTC	CASTTGNYGYTF
-	TRBJ2-5	TRBV29-1	TRBD1	TGCAGCGTTCGGACAGGGGCGACCCAGTACTTC	CSVRTGATQYF
-	TRBJ2-5	TRBV5-1	TRBD2	TGCGCCAGCAGCGGGGGCGGGACTAGCGGCCAAGAGGCCCAGTACTTC	CASSGGGTSGQEAQYF
-	TRBJ1-5	TRBV6-5	-	TGTGCCAGCAGTGAAGCTATCGGCGCAGGTCAAGGTCAGCCCCAGCATTTT	CASSEAIGAGQGQPQHF
many	TRBJ1-6	TRBV14	-	TGTGCCAGCAGCCAAGATTTTGGGGATTCACCCCTCCACTTT	CASSQDFGDSPLHF
few	TRBJ2-7	TRBV20-1	TRBD1	TGCAGTGCTAGGGAAAACAGGGGGCCCTACGAGCAGTACTTC	CSARENRGPYEQYF
-	TRBJ1-6	TRBV24-1	TRBD1	TGTGCCACCGGGACAGAGTATAATTCACCCCTCCACTTT	CATGTEYNSPLHF
-	TRBJ1-6	TRBV14	TRBD1	TGTGCCAGCAGCCAACTGACAGGGGATAATTCACCCCTCCACTTT	CASSQLTGDNSPLHF
many	TRBJ1-1	TRBV15	-	TGTGCCACCAGCAGCAGGGCGGGCACTGAAGCTTTCTTT	CATSSRAGTEAFF
many	TRBJ1-6	TRBV7-8	-	TGTGCCAGCAGCCGACAGGATCCCCCCCTCCACTTT	CASSRQDPPLHF
-	TRBJ2-6	TRBV7-2	-	TGTGCCAGCAGCCCAAGGATAGGAGCTGGGGCCAACGTCCTGACTTTC	CASSPRIGAGANVLTF
-	TRBJ2-3	TRBV6-2/TRBV6-3	TRBD2	TGTGCCAGCAGCCCCGGGACTAGGGGATTGACAGATACGCAGTATTTT	CASSPGTRGLTDTQYF
-	TRBJ1-5	TRBV19	TRBD1	TGTGCCAGTAGTAGCCGGGACAGGCTACCCCTAGGGATGCAGCCCCAGCATTTT	CASSSRDRLPLGMQPQHF
-	TRBJ2-5	TRBV6-1	TRBD2	TGTGCCAGCAGTGAGCCGGGGGGATTAAGGGAGGAGACCCAGTACTTC	CASSEPGGLREETQYF
-	TRBJ1-3	TRBV19	-	TGTGCCAGTAGAACAACACGAGGTTCTGGAAACACCATATATTTT	CASRTTRGSGNTIYF
-	TRBJ1-1	TRBV7-9	TRBD1	TGTGCCAGCAGCCCCAGAACCGGGGACAGGGGGAACACTGAAGCTTTCTTT	CASSPRTGDRGNTEAFF
many	TRBJ1-5	TRBV24-1	TRBD1	TGTGCCACCAGTGATCTGGGACAGTTCAATCAGCCCCAGCATTTT	CATSDLGQFNQPQHF
many	TRBJ2-2	TRBV7-2	-	TGTGCCAGCAGCTCAAACCAGATCGGGGAGCTGTTTTTT	CASSSNQIGELFF
-	TRBJ2-7	TRBV7-2	-	TGTGCCAGCAGCCGGGACTTCACCTACGAGCAGTACTTC	CASSRDFTYEQYF
-	TRBJ1-6	TRBV7-9	TRBD1	TGTGCCAGCAGCTCGCACGACCTACAGGGGACTACCTCACCCCTCCACTTT	CASSSHDLQGTTSPLHF
-	TRBJ1-2	TRBV10-3	-	TGTGCCATCAGTGAAAGGACCCAGGGTGCTGGAGGGGACGGCTACACCTTC	CAISERTQGAGGDGYTF
-	TRBJ1-5	TRBV25-1	TRBD1	TGTGCCAGCAGTGCTCCGACAGGGCATAGCAATCAGCCCCAGCATTTT	CASSAPTGHSNQPQHF
-	TRBJ1-4	TRBV19	-	TGTGCCAGTAGTCCCACAGAGTCGACTAATGAAAAACTGTTTTTT	CASSPTESTNEKLFF
-	TRBJ1-2	TRBV20-1	TRBD1	TGCAGTGCTAGAGAACTAATGGCCGCTTGGGACAGGGTTAACTATGGCTACACCTTC	CSARELMAAWDRVNYGYTF
few	TRBJ1-1	TRBV20-1	TRBD1	TGCAGTGCTAGGGGACAGGTCGAAGCTTTCTTT	CSARGQVEAFF
many	TRBJ1-2	TRBV20-1	-	TGCAGTGCTAGAGTGCAGGGCCAACTGTATGGCTACACCTTC	CSARVQGQLYGYTF
-	TRBJ1-2	TRBV7-9	-	TGTGCCAGCAGCCGTGGTAGGGGGGCGGTGGCTGGCTACACCTTC	CASSRGRGAVAGYTF
few	TRBJ1-1	TRBV6-6	-	TGTGCCAGCAGTTACCGGCTCGGTAGGGCCAACACTGAAGCTTTCTTT	CASSYRLGRANTEAFF
many	TRBJ2-7	TRBV7-9	-	TGTGCCAGCAGCCCGGACAGACCCTACGAGCAGTACTTC	CASSPDRPYEQYF
-	TRBJ1-6	TRBV25-1	-	TGTGCTAGAGGGGGAGGAGGCTATAATTCACCCCTCCACTTT	CARGGGGYNSPLHF
-	TRBJ1-3	TRBV7-8	-	TGTGCCAGCAGCTCTACAGGGAACCCTGGAAACACCATATATTTT	CASSSTGNPGNTIYF
-	TRBJ1-2	TRBV7-2	-	TGTGCCAGCAGCTTCGGTGGACGTGGCGGCTACACCTTC	CASSFGGRGGYTF
-	TRBJ1-5	TRBV29-1	TRBD1	TGCAGCGTTGATACCGGGACAGGCATCAATCAGCCCCAGCATTTT	CSVDTGTGINQPQHF
-	TRBJ2-5	TRBV6-2/TRBV6-3	-	TGTGCCAGCAGTTACTCGTGGGCGGTGAGTCAAGAGACCCAGTACTTC	CASSYSWAVSQETQYF
-	TRBJ1-2	TRBV14	-	TGTGCCAGCAGCCAAGGAGCGGCAGGGTGGTTTGGCTACACCTTC	CASSQGAAGWFGYTF
few	TRBJ1-1	TRBV7-9	-	TGTGCCAGCAGGCCCGGAGGAAACACTGAAGCTTTCTTT	CASRPGGNTEAFF
-	TRBJ2-7	TRBV7-8	-	TGTGCCAGCAGCTTATACCCACAATACGAGCAGTACTTC	CASSLYPQYEQYF
many	TRBJ1-4	TRBV2	TRBD1	TGTGCCAGCAGAGGGACAGCAACTAATGAAAAACTGTTTTTT	CASRGTATNEKLFF
-	TRBJ1-4	TRBV10-3	-	TGTGCCATCAGTGAGGGCTTCTCCGGGCAAGAAAAACTGTTTTTT	CAISEGFSGQEKLFF
few	TRBJ2-7	TRBV4-1	TRBD1	TGCGCCAGCAGCCCTCGGGACAGTCCCTACGAGCAGTACTTC	CASSPRDSPYEQYF
-	TRBJ1-1	TRBV29-1	TRBD1	TGCAGCGTTGAGAAGCCCGGACAGGGGAGCACTGAAGCTTTCTTT	CSVEKPGQGSTEAFF
many	TRBJ2-5	TRBV24-1	-	TGTGCCACCAGTGATTTCGCCGGGGAGGAGACCCAGTACTTC	CATSDFAGEETQYF
many	TRBJ1-2	TRBV24-1	TRBD1	TGTGCCACCAGTGATGTCCGCAGGGGGGATGGCTACACCTTC	CATSDVRRGDGYTF